Listed below are T cell receptor beta chains from one sample, sequenced in a study of blood T cell repertoires in COVID-19. Sequencing used immunoSEQ multiplex PCR; TCRdb keeps in-frame clones, though not all of them. The profile shows roughly 150,000 clones, 70% to 90% of them singletons. The sequenced sample consisted of peripheral blood. The receptors shown here come from a human donor in a cohort sampled during active COVID-19. Both conserved end residues are part of each CDR3. D genes are given only for firm matches. Expanded clones get a size class; other rows say once, few or many, or leave the size out.

cdr3_length,v_call,j_call,d_call,clone_size,cdr3_aa,cdr3_nt
15,TRBV27,TRBJ2-7,TRBD2,many,CASKTSGGVTYEQYF,TGTGCCAGCAAGACTAGCGGGGGGGTTACCTACGAGCAGTACTTC
14,TRBV6-6,TRBJ1-2,NA,NA,CASSYSALNYGYTF,TGTGCCAGCAGTTACTCCGCACTTAACTATGGCTACACCTTC
12,TRBV7-3,TRBJ2-7,NA,NA,CASSSSPGEQYF,TGTGCCAGCAGCTCGTCCCCGGGCGAGCAGTACTTC
16,TRBV7-2,TRBJ2-5,TRBD2,NA,CASSPVGAGGRETQYF,TGTGCCAGCAGCCCGGTGGGCGCGGGGGGCCGGGAGACCCAGTACTTC
13,TRBV29-1,TRBJ2-1,TRBD1,NA,CSVHPTGVNEQFF,TGCAGCGTTCACCCGACAGGGGTCAATGAGCAGTTCTTC
15,TRBV28,TRBJ2-7,NA,NA,CASSLSSQGSYEQYF,TGTGCCAGCAGTTTATCGAGCCAGGGCTCCTACGAGCAGTACTTC
16,TRBV6-6,TRBJ1-5,TRBD1,NA,CASRNDRVLWNQPQHF,TGTGCCAGCAGAAATGACAGGGTACTTTGGAATCAGCCCCAGCATTTT
13,TRBV6-2/TRBV6-3,TRBJ1-1,NA,NA,CASSYSEGTEAFF,TGTGCCAGCAGTTACAGCGAGGGCACTGAAGCTTTCTTT
16,TRBV28,TRBJ1-6,TRBD1,NA,CASSLLRTGSSSPLHF,TGTGCCAGCAGTTTGCTGAGGACAGGGAGTAGTTCACCCCTCCACTTT
13,TRBV10-3,TRBJ1-4,NA,NA,CAISTGASEKLFF,TGTGCCATCAGTACAGGAGCCAGCGAAAAACTGTTTTTT
17,TRBV21-1,TRBJ2-5,NA,NA,CASSKESAGGNEETQYF,TGTGCCAGCAGCAAAGAATCAGCGGGGGGGAACGAAGAGACCCAGTACTTC
19,TRBV7-2,TRBJ1-2,TRBD1,NA,CASSPPLTGLTPWNYGYTF,TGTGCCAGCAGCCCGCCGTTGACAGGGCTAACCCCTTGGAACTATGGCTACACCTTC
16,TRBV18,TRBJ2-1,NA,once,CASSPPIGGGHNEQFF,TGTGCCAGCTCACCACCGATTGGGGGCGGCCACAATGAGCAGTTCTTC
8,TRBV24-1,TRBJ2-7,NA,NA,CATTQLYF,TGTGCCACCACCCAACTTTACTTC
13,TRBV19,TRBJ2-7,NA,once,CASSEAISYEQYF,TGTGCCAGTAGTGAGGCGATCTCCTACGAGCAGTACTTC
13,TRBV24-1,TRBJ2-3,TRBD2,few,CATETSGRDTQYF,TGTGCCACCGAGACTAGCGGGAGGGATACGCAGTATTTT
15,TRBV27,TRBJ2-7,TRBD2,NA,CASSLVSGSSYEQYF,TGTGCCAGCAGTTTGGTGAGCGGGAGCTCCTACGAGCAGTACTTC
12,TRBV6-5,TRBJ1-1,NA,NA,CASSNPGVEAFF,TGTGCCAGCAGTAACCCGGGGGTCGAAGCTTTCTTT
16,TRBV18,TRBJ2-5,TRBD2,NA,CASSSLGLAGGGTQYF,TGTGCCAGCTCAAGTCTCGGACTAGCGGGAGGCGGGACCCAGTACTTC
11,TRBV4-1,TRBJ2-7,NA,NA,CASGRGGEQYF,TGCGCCAGCGGGAGGGGGGGAGAGCAGTACTTC
15,TRBV11-2,TRBJ1-4,NA,once,CASSLRTATNEKLFF,TGTGCCAGCAGCTTAAGAACGGCAACTAATGAAAAACTGTTTTTT
12,TRBV12-3/TRBV12-4,TRBJ2-7,NA,once,CASSFYGVEQYF,TGTGCCAGCAGTTTTTACGGGGTCGAGCAGTACTTC
13,TRBV27,TRBJ2-7,TRBD1,NA,CASGLTGDYEQYF,TGTGCCAGTGGGCTTACAGGGGACTACGAGCAGTACTTC
13,TRBV2,TRBJ1-1,TRBD1,once,CASSRDRASEAFF,TGTGCCAGCAGTCGAGACAGGGCCTCCGAAGCTTTCTTT